One TCR beta chain is described in this entry. The source of the sample is a study of blood T cell repertoires in COVID-19. Study as a whole: Sample material is recorded as cDNA or gDNA derived from T cells, B-cell-depleted T cells, or PBMCs.

TCRdb's table, derived via immunoSEQ multiplex PCR, lists solely in-frame clones and lacks some. Here the sample spans around 70,000 clones, under 90% being singletons. Germline lookup yields CDR1 MDHEN and CDR2 SYDVKM. Trimming stripped 1 base from V and 2 bases from J, with 17 bases between. The CDR3 contains 17 residues. The V gene is TRBV28, the J gene TRBJ1-2, with TRBD1 as a possible D gene (5 bases). The sequenced sample consisted of peripheral blood. This receptor was obtained from a man in his sixties or seventies who had recovered from COVID-19. The CDR3 loop reads CASSLYPPQGSNYGYTF. CDR3 in DNA: TGTGCCAGCAGTTTATACCCCCCCCAGGGTTCCAACTATGGCTACACCTTC.